This T cell receptor (beta chain) was found in a study of neurological immune-mediated disorders. Study information: A relapsing-remitting course was seen in about 90% of the roughly 34 multiple sclerosis patients and a secondary progressive course in 3.

As for the cDNA, it was generated by 5'RACE with 10-nucleotide random UMIs. Using its own MiXCR run on the 5' RACE reads, TCRdb lists one record per CDR3 protein. The profile shows around 70,000 distinct CDR3 sequences, around 3% of them singletons. A note on this clonotype: Its antigen remains unidentified. It may be a read error: a sequence one base away is much more abundant.

Trimming pared 4 bases from V and 1 base from J, leaving 11 bases between. The CDR3 spans 14 residues. CDR1 is KGHSH, CDR2 LQKENI, per germline. The study's findings and limits: Falling below healthy controls, multiple sclerosis showed the least TCR clonal expansion, while HTLV-1-associated myelopathy showed the most. No clinical or MRI feature was associated with the multiple sclerosis repertoire cluster.

This receptor was obtained from a woman in her 50s with multiple sclerosis. What was sequenced was PBMCs. This chain connects TRBV18 to TRBJ2-7; D ambiguous. The CDR3 spells CASSHSTDSYEQYV. CDR3 coding DNA: TGTGCCAGCTCACATTCTACGGATTCCTACGAGCAGTACGTC.